The subject of this entry is one TCR beta chain. This clonotype was picked up many times. Which antigen it targets is not known. Within one base of it there is no much larger clone, and no base qualities were kept. Library prep was done by 5' RACE. The sequencer listed for this sample is Illumina HiSeq 2500. A second PCR of about 6 to 11 cycles was run with a J-beta primer mix and a sample-barcoded 5' primer. Each TCR beta cDNA molecule received a unique molecular identifier from a template-switch 5' adaptor carrying 12 random nucleotides. At least 2.5 million CDR3-containing paired-end reads were obtained from each sample. The Mint cDNA synthesis kit, primed by a TRBC-specific oligonucleotide, was used to synthesize first-strand cDNA from all RNA. After uracil-DNA glycosylase treatment, a first 18-cycle PCR used universal primers M1SS and BC2_uni_R on all cDNA. On the authors' methods: For normalization, 1 million high-quality reads were randomly selected from each sample, with every read carrying a distinct molecular identifier. Instead of being binned into consensus sequences, reads that shared molecular identifiers were thrown out. CDR3 identification, clonotype clustering and error correction used MiTCR with a Q25 quality threshold and the strictest error-elimination algorithm. A nonparametric unseen species model using Euler transformation provided a lower-bound estimate of total TCR beta diversity. The public reads were quality trimmed at Q25 with fastp and then assembled into clones with MiXCR by TCRdb, keeping productive beta chains. Rows are unified per CDR3 protein, each entry keeping the most common DNA and genes. TCRdb assigned the V and J calls; the authors' analysis was not used. This sample holds 550,000 to 650,000 distinct CDR3 sequences; roughly 31% were observed only once. The biggest ten clones account for approximately 15% of the sample.

This specimen comes from a study of blood T cells in healthy people across ages (dated by TCRdb to between 2014 and 2017). In terms of the full investigation: In model experiments, roughly one uniquely barcoded TCR beta cDNA molecule per two T cells was captured by template switching. To avoid experimental bias, donors of different ages were randomly spread across the sequencing lanes. The study analyzed two additional independent replicas of 1 million unique cDNA reads from the same blood draw for two donors, one aged 18 to 29 and one aged 80 or older. Using deep sequencing normalized with unique cDNA molecular identifiers, the study measured how TCR beta repertoire diversity changes with age. Four age groups were formed from the donors: young (average 16 years), middle-aged (approximately 42), aged (about 68) and long-lived (around 82). Summary of the overall study and its limitations: Estimates of total diversity from one million sequenced T cells were regarded as lower bounds and underestimates. Donor CMV infection status was unknown, potentially confounding age-related changes in expanded clonotypes. Conclusive comparison of naive and antigen-experienced compartments was prevented by the profiling of bulk unsorted PBMCs. As age increased, observed TCR beta diversity per million T cells dropped in a roughly linear way, and a significant reduction was already evident by age 40. Observed TCR beta diversity correlated strongly with the percentage of naive T cells measured by flow cytometry. Compared with the aged group, more naive CD4+ T cells, fewer expanded clones and increased TCR diversity were shown by the long-lived group, suggesting age selection.

The germline V gene provides CDR1 SGHRS and CDR2 YFSETQ. V drops 1 base and J drops 3 bases, leaving 11 bases in between. Taken from cysteine to phenylalanine, the CDR3 has 14 residues. This entry keeps only the CDR3 DNA: 42 bases, framed from base 1. The donors were under 40 Caucasian individuals from Russia, aged roughly 6 to 100 years, who were systemically healthy. Roughly 10 milliliters of peripheral blood were drawn from each donor into EDTA-treated Vacutainer tubes. Ficoll-Paque density-gradient centrifugation was used to isolate PBMCs, with at least 6.5 million per sample. Trizol reagent was used to extract total RNA from the PBMCs, yielding at least 5 micrograms per sample. The percentages of naive CD45RAhigh/CD27high T cells were determined by flow cytometry on a PBMC aliquot from every donor.

The sequence is built from TRBV5-1 and TRBJ2-7; the D gene is unclear. Material: blood. The receptor's source is an elderly woman in good health. This receptor carries the CDR3 CASSLRSTDYEQYF. The DNA is as follows: TGCGCCAGCAGCTTGAGGTCGACTGACTACGAGCAGTACTTC.